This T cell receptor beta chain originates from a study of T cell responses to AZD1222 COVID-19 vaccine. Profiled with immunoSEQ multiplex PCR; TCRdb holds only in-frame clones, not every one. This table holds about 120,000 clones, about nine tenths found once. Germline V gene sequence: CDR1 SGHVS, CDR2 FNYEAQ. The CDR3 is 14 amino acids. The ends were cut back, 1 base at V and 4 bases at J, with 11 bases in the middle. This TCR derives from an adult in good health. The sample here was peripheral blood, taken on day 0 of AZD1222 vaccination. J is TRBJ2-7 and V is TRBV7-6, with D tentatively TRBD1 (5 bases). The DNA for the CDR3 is TGTGCCAGCAGCTTAGGTGGACAAACATACGAGCAGTACTTC. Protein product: CASSLGGQTYEQYF. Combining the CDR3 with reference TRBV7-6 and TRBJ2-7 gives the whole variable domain GAGVSQSPRYKVTKRGQDVALRCDPISGHVSLYWYRQALGQGPEFLTYFNYEAQQDKSGLPNDRFSAERPEGSISTLTIQRTEQRDSAMYRCASSLGGQTYEQYFGPGTRLTVT.